These 13 T cell receptor beta chains came from one sample sequenced in a study of blood T cell repertoires in COVID-19. Profiled with immunoSEQ multiplex PCR; TCRdb holds only in-frame clones, not every one. The data show 210,000 or so clones, with roughly 88% seen just once and approximately 1.5% held by the top ten. Input material: peripheral blood. Receptors were obtained from a man between 18 and 35 years old with active or convalescent COVID-19.

The gene calls are TRBV11-2 and TRBJ2-3; D perhaps matches TRBD1 (6 bases). The CDR3 loop spans 15 amino acids. Trimming stripped 7 bases from V and 6 bases from J, with 20 bases between. Germline assignment: CDR1 SGHAT and CDR2 FQNNGV. CDR3 bases: TGTGCCAGCAACCGAGGGCTGGAGAGGGGGGATACGCAGTATTTT. The encoded protein is CASNRGLERGDTQYF.

This clone was detected only a few times. This chain links TRBV11-2 with TRBJ1-2; a possible D gene is TRBD1 (5 bases). This CDR3 has 13 amino acids. V lost 4 bases and J lost 2, with 8 bases in between. Germline CDR1 and CDR2: SGHAT and FQNNGV. The CDR3 spells CASSSQGNYGYTF. CDR3 sequence (DNA): TGTGCCAGCAGCTCTCAGGGAAACTATGGCTACACCTTC.

The chain recombines TRBV5-6 with TRBJ1-4, with 10 bases matching TRBD1. This CDR3 region has 16 residues. V lost 0 bases and J lost 4; bases outside the gene matches: 3. Germline V lookup: CDR1 SGHDT, CDR2 YYEEEE. This CDR3 is CASSLGTGGYNEKLFF. The CDR3 bases are TGTGCCAGCAGCTTGGGGACAGGGGGGTATAATGAAAAACTGTTTTTT.

CDR3 residues: CASSPPPSGLAVYNEQFF. CDR3 nucleotide sequence: TGTGCCAGCAGTCCCCCTCCTTCGGGACTAGCGGTCTACAATGAGCAGTTCTTC. The chain couples TRBV6-6 to TRBJ2-1; 11 bases are shared with TRBD2. V lost 5 bases to trimming and J lost 3 bases; unmatched junction nucleotides: 12. The CDR3 is 18 amino acids. Germline CDR1 is MNHNY and CDR2 is SVGAGI (reference sequence).

This sequence joins TRBV10-3 and TRBJ1-5; D uncertain. V shed 4 bases and J shed 2 bases, with 9 bases lying between them. This CDR3 spans 14 amino acids. Germline CDR1 ENHRY, CDR2 SYGVKD. CDR3 in amino acids: CAISGLPGNQPQHF. CDR3 DNA sequence: TGTGCCATCAGTGGTCTTCCTGGCAATCAGCCCCAGCATTTT.

This rearrangement joins TRBV7-9 to TRBJ2-1; 10 bases line up with TRBD1. V was clipped by 1 base and J by 6 bases; unmatched bases: 6. The CDR3 totals 16 residues. CDR1 and CDR2 (germline): SEHNR, FQNEAQ (reference sequence). Here the CDR3 reads CASSLVPGQGINEQFF. CDR3 coding DNA: TGTGCCAGCAGCTTAGTCCCGGGACAGGGGATCAATGAGCAGTTCTTC.

The chain links TRBV19 to TRBJ2-5; possible D gene TRBD2, 5 bases. The CDR3 has 13 residues. Germline CDR1 LNHDA, CDR2 SQIVND (reference sequence). V lost 6 bases and J 4 bases, leaving 12 bases between the germline ends. The CDR3 coding sequence is TGTGCCAGTAGCCGGGGTTTAGGAGAGACCCAGTACTTC. It is translated as CASSRGLGETQYF.

V gene TRBV19 combines with J gene TRBJ1-1; 8 nucleotides agree with TRBD1. V lost 4 bases and J lost 8; bases outside the gene matches: 6. This CDR3 is built from 13 residues. Germline V gene sequence: CDR1 LNHDA, CDR2 SQIVND (reference sequence). The CDR3 protein is CASSTTGGNEAFF. In DNA, the CDR3 is TGTGCCAGTAGTACAACAGGGGGAAACGAAGCTTTCTTT.

V gene TRBV19 combines with J gene TRBJ2-1; perhaps TRBD1 as D (6 bases). This CDR3 has 15 amino acids. Germline values: CDR1 LNHDA, CDR2 SQIVND (reference sequence). V was cut by 0 bases and J by 8 bases, with 14 bases left in between. This chain's CDR3 is CASSIEGRGHDEQFF. In DNA form, the CDR3 reads TGTGCCAGTAGTATAGAAGGACGGGGACACGATGAGCAGTTCTTC.

V and J are TRBV4-1 and TRBJ2-2, with 11 bases aligning to TRBD2. The germline V gene encodes CDR1 MGHRA and CDR2 YSYEKL. The V and J ends lost 1 base and 8 bases, in that order; junction bases with no gene match: 6. CDR3 length: 16 residues. The CDR3 coding sequence is TGCGCCAGCAGCCAAGTACTGGTAGCGGGAGGGGGGGAGCTGTTTTTT. The encoded protein is CASSQVLVAGGGELFF.

Concerning this clone: Its ends do not fully match the called genes, so a read error is possible. The gene calls are TRBV28 and TRBJ2-7, with 7 bases lining up with TRBD2. The CDR3 loop spans 8 amino acids. Germline loops: CDR1 MDHEN, CDR2 SYDVKM. In DNA, the CDR3 is TGTGCCAGCGGGGGAGGGAACTTC. This gives the protein CASGGGNF.

The chain links TRBV7-2 to TRBJ1-3, with D hard to call. From germline, CDR1 is SGHTA and CDR2 FQGNSA. V was clipped by 1 base and J by 3 bases, with 7 bases between them. This CDR3 has 14 amino acids. CDR3 coding DNA: TGTGCCAGCAGCTTAGAATCTTTTGGAAACACCATATATTTT. Its protein is CASSLESFGNTIYF.

This rearrangement joins TRBV30 to TRBJ1-2, with 7 bases that match TRBD1. The germline V gene encodes CDR1 GTSNPN and CDR2 SVGIG (reference sequence). V lost 4 bases, J lost 1 base, and 9 bases stayed unmatched. This CDR3 has 15 residues. The CDR3 region is CAWTPRDRVNYGYTF. The CDR3 coding sequence is TGTGCCTGGACCCCCCGGGACAGAGTTAACTATGGCTACACCTTC.